This is a list of T cell receptor beta chains from one sample in a study of blood T cell repertoires in COVID-19. TCRdb keeps only in-frame clones here, not all; method: immunoSEQ multiplex PCR. The sample has roughly 160,000 clones, roughly 87% seen once. What was sequenced was PBMCs or T cells enriched from blood (not recorded which). The receptors were sampled from a woman aged 45-59 years who had recovered from COVID-19. Each CDR3 is given with its conserved first and last residue. D genes are given only for firm matches. Clone size appears in some rows only: once, few, many, or a class for an expanded clone.

TRBJ2-7	TRBD1	NA	TRBV28	TGTGCCAGCAGTATACAGGGGTACGAGCAGTACTTC	CASSIQGYEQYF
TRBJ2-7	NA	NA	TRBV3-1/TRBV3-2	TGTGCCAGCAGCCAAGATTTGGTCAGCTACGAGCAGTACTTC	CASSQDLVSYEQYF
TRBJ2-2	NA	NA	TRBV6-2/TRBV6-3	TGTGCCAGCAGTTACTCGGGGGGTCCCACCGGGGAGCTGTTTTTT	CASSYSGGPTGELFF
TRBJ1-1	NA	NA	TRBV11-1	TGTGCCGGTCGGTCGGGGGGGTACGGTGAAGCTTTCTTT	CAGRSGGYGEAFF
TRBJ2-3	NA	NA	TRBV11-3	TGTGCCACCACAGCTGGGCCTAGCGCAGATACGCAGTATTTT	CATTAGPSADTQYF
TRBJ2-7	NA	NA	TRBV27	TGTGCCAGCAGGCCCGGGGTCGACTCCTACGAGCAGTACTTC	CASRPGVDSYEQYF
TRBJ2-1	TRBD2	NA	TRBV9	TGTGCCAGCAGCGTAGGGGCGGGAGGACGTACTGAGCAGTTCTTC	CASSVGAGGRTEQFF
TRBJ2-5	TRBD1	once	TRBV19	TGTGCCAGTAGTACCCGACAGGGTCAAGAGACCCAGTACTTC	CASSTRQGQETQYF
TRBJ1-4	TRBD1	NA	TRBV3-1/TRBV3-2	TGTGCCAGCAGACGGACAGGCAGTGAAAAACTGTTTTTT	CASRRTGSEKLFF
TRBJ1-2	NA	NA	TRBV20-1	TGCAGTGCTAGAGGGCCCCCGGGTGGCTTC	CSARGPPGGF
TRBJ1-4	TRBD1	NA	TRBV11-2	TGTGCCAGCAGCCCGGGACAGGGGTATGAAAAACTGTTTTTT	CASSPGQGYEKLFF
TRBJ2-3	TRBD1	NA	TRBV2	TGTGCCAGCACCCAGGGGGGACAGGGGGGCACAGATACGCAGTATTTT	CASTQGGQGGTDTQYF
TRBJ1-1	NA	NA	TRBV25-1	TGTGCCAGCAGCCCCAGGGGTTTGGGGACTGAAGCTTTCTTT	CASSPRGLGTEAFF
TRBJ2-3	NA	NA	TRBV18	TGTGCCAGCTCAGCCCCGAAACATCCAGATACGCAGTATTTT	CASSAPKHPDTQYF
TRBJ2-3	TRBD1	NA	TRBV19	TGTGCCAGTAGCAGACAGGGGGCCTCAGATACGCAGTATTTT	CASSRQGASDTQYF
TRBJ1-1	NA	NA	TRBV6-1	TGTGCCAGCAGTGAAATCGGGCGGGGTTCGGAATTT	CASSEIGRGSEF
TRBJ2-1	NA	few	TRBV7-9	TGTGCCAGCAGCTTAGTCGCCGGGACTCCGAACGAGTTCTTC	CASSLVAGTPNEFF
TRBJ2-2	TRBD2	NA	TRBV19	TGTGCCAGTAGTATCGGTCTACTAGCGGGAGCGAGCGGGGAGCTGTTTTTT	CASSIGLLAGASGELFF
TRBJ2-5	TRBD2	NA	TRBV28	TGTGCCAGCAGTCCCCTATCGGGACTAGCGCAAGAGACCCAGTACTTC	CASSPLSGLAQETQYF
TRBJ2-1	NA	NA	TRBV7-2	TGTGCCAGCAGCCCACGGGGGACAGACAATGAGCAGTTCTTC	CASSPRGTDNEQFF
TRBJ1-5	NA	NA	TRBV28	TGTGCCAGCAGTCCCCCCGGACAGTTGAGGGTTAATCAGCCCCAGCATTTT	CASSPPGQLRVNQPQHF
TRBJ2-1	TRBD2	once	TRBV24-1	TGTGCCACCAGTAGGTTAATAGCGGGAGTTAATGAGCAGTTCTTC	CATSRLIAGVNEQFF
TRBJ2-5	NA	NA	TRBV19	TGTGCCAGTAGTATGAAGCCAAAAACAGGGTACGGAGAGACCCAGTACTTC	CASSMKPKTGYGETQYF
TRBJ2-2	TRBD2	NA	TRBV12-3/TRBV12-4	TGTGCCAGCGACTGGGGGGAGGGCGGGGAGCTGTTTTTT	CASDWGEGGELFF
TRBJ2-1	TRBD2	NA	TRBV11-2	TGTGCCAGCAGCTTACGAGCGGGAGCACGGCAGTTCTTC	CASSLRAGARQFF
TRBJ2-5	NA	once	TRBV7-2	TGTGCCAGCAGCTCCGGGATCCAAGAGACCCAGTACTTC	CASSSGIQETQYF
TRBJ2-1	NA	NA	TRBV7-6	TGTGCCAGCAGCCCCCAGGTAGGGGCGGAGATGTCCTACAATGAGCAGTTCTTC	CASSPQVGAEMSYNEQFF
TRBJ1-1	NA	NA	TRBV5-1	TGCGCCAGCAGGAACGAGGGTGGGACTGAAGCTTTCTTT	CASRNEGGTEAFF
TRBJ1-5	TRBD1	once	TRBV2	TGTGCCAGCAAACTGGACAGGGAAGTATCACCCCAGCATTTT	CASKLDREVSPQHF
TRBJ1-3	TRBD1	NA	TRBV13	TGTGCCAGCAGGCCAGACAGGGATGGAAACACCATATATTTT	CASRPDRDGNTIYF
TRBJ2-7	NA	NA	TRBV5-1	TGCGCCAGCAGCGCCTTATCGGGCTACGAGCAGTACTTC	CASSALSGYEQYF
TRBJ1-1	NA	NA	TRBV6-5	TGTGCCAGCAGACTTACCCGGGACACCGGCGGGGCTTTCTTT	CASRLTRDTGGAFF
TRBJ1-3	NA	NA	TRBV12-5	TGTGCTAGTGGCCGGGGGGTGGGGTACTCTGGAAACACCATATATTTT	CASGRGVGYSGNTIYF